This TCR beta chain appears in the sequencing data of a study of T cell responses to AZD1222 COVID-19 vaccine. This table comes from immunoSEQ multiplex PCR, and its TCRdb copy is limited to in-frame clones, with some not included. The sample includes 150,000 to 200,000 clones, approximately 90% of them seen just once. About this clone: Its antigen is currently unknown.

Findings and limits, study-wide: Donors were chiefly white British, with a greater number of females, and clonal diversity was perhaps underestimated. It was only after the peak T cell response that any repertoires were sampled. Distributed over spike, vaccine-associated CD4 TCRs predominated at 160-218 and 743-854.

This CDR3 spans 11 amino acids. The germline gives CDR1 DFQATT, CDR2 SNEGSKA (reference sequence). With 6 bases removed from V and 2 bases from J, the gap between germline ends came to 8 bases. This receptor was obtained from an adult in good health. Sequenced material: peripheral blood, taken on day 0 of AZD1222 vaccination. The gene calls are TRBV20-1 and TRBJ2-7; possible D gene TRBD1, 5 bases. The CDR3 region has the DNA TGCAGTGCAGGGGCCACCTACGAGCAGTACTTC. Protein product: CSAGATYEQYF.